This TCR beta chain was captured by sequencing in a study of blood T cell repertoires in COVID-19. Across the whole study: Material from acute and convalescent COVID-19 was sourced from the United States, Italy and Spain. Sources were T cells, B-cell-depleted T cells, or PBMCs; the material itself was cDNA or gDNA.

Only in-frame clones appear in the TCRdb table, and some are missing; sequencing was by immunoSEQ multiplex PCR. Of around 210,000 clones listed, roughly 88% are singletons. Germline loops: CDR1 LNHDA, CDR2 SQIVND (reference sequence). Trimming at V came to 4 bases and at J to 1 base, leaving 7 bases not matched to a gene. This CDR3 is 15 amino acids long. The receptor was isolated from a human donor in a cohort sampled during active COVID-19. Sequenced: peripheral blood. The genes are TRBV19 and TRBJ2-7; 7 bases line up with TRBD2. The CDR3 DNA sequence: TGTGCCAGTAGTACTGGCGGGAGTCCTTCCTACGAGCAGTACTTC. Its translation is CASSTGGSPSYEQYF.